This T cell receptor (beta chain) was found in a study of long-term antiretroviral therapy in people with HIV (dated by TCRdb to the early 2020s). About the study as a whole: The earliest samples were collected roughly a decade before the 2015 WHO recommendation for immediate ART, at a time when ART was usually postponed until CD4 counts fell. No cross-contamination during QIAcube processing was seen in test extractions of a monoclonal T-cell line run alongside a few dozen polyclonal samples. Whether ART initiation and durable HIV suppression were associated with changes in peripheral blood TRB repertoire composition and diversity was tested in a retrospective serial study. Among the approximately 27 participants with HIV, eleven were female. A total of under 250 cryopreserved PBMC samples came from 30 or so adults with confirmed HIV infection and were collected serially over a mean of roughly 6 years (range 1-12). Overall results and qualifications from the work: Because PBMC availability was limited, only the TCR beta chain was sequenced, with no alpha chain pairing. The samples were dated from the mid-2000s to the late 2010s, and the ART regimens that were used may be less effective than current ART regimens. Inferences about post-ART repertoire changes were limited because no data were available on ART adherence, viral resistance or therapy changes. Expanded TRB clones identified before ART initiation dominated the repertoire at all time points, although this dominance fluctuated and declined in many PLHIV after ART. Starting ART was linked to a significant rise in TRB diversity, yet even with long-term ART the diversity remained significantly lower than in transplant donor controls. CDR3 length ranges in HIV repertoires were narrower than in controls, and network structure suggested an antigen-experienced repertoire with only a slight naive shift after ART. Unsorted PBMC were profiled instead of sorted CD4+ and CD8+ T cells because pre-ART samples had limited cell numbers.

The immunoSEQ hsTCRB v3.0 assay was used at survey level resolution to sequence the TRB variable region. The target sequencing depth for TRB was roughly 40,000-50,000 T-cell genomes per sample. TRB libraries were pooled and sequenced on an Illumina MiSeq using a v3 150-cycle kit. The authors' analysis ran thus. Analysis of repertoires was carried out in R inside a reproducible Nextflow workflow spanning QC, data transformation and analysis. LymphoSeq2, an R package for exploring AIRR-Seq data, was used to implement the custom analyses. After excluding a few samples that yielded fewer than 5000 total TRB sequences, under 200 HIV repertoires remained for analysis. Of the approximately 190 retained HIV repertoires, about 60 were collected before and more than 120 after ART initiation. Repertoires were downsampled to 5000 TRB nucleotide sequences, with summary statistics averaged over 100 downsampling iterations. TRB sequences were retained for analysis only if CDR3 regions of at least seven amino acids were present. Diversity was assessed using a clonality score derived from Shannon entropy and using the Gini coefficient. In the repertoire networks, any two of the top 5000 CDR3 amino acid sequences were connected whenever the two sequences differed by an edit distance of one. For TRB CDR3 amino acid sequences, antigen specificity groups and MHC restriction were predicted with GLIPH2. To flag known CMV, EBV, HIV or tissue antigen associations, CDR3 amino acid sequences were matched against VDJdb and McPAS-TCR. Pre-ART, post-ART and control groups were compared with Wilcoxon signed-rank tests and Holm-Bonferroni correction. TCRdb's version of the immuneACCESS table is confined to in-frame rearrangements and falls short of the full clone set. An unresolved V gene accounts for under half of the shortfall where checked; the remainder is of unknown origin. V, J and clone size reflect that table, while D and trimming were determined from the DNA. This sample lists tens of thousands of clones; 65% to 80% were detected once. Around 5% of the sample goes to the ten largest clones.

Inclusion was restricted to participants for whom at least one PBMC sample before ART initiation and at least two post-ART samples were available. Treatment was received in the United States of America by all participants with HIV. Before DNA extraction, cryopreserved samples containing 1-10 million PBMC were thawed and washed. At the time of the earliest PBMC sample for each participant with HIV, ages ranged from roughly 20 to 60 years. PBMC samples were contributed by each participant from 1-4 timepoints before ART initiation and 2-8 timepoints after ART initiation, with a median of 7 samples. Serial HIV viral load, CD4+ T-cell count, ART history and demographic data were obtained for every participant. Genomic DNA was extracted from unsorted PBMC with a Qiagen kit on a QIAcube, with processing performed in batches of 12 samples. The germline V gene (reference sequence) gives CDR1 as LNHDA and CDR2 as SQIVND. Cut back by 4 bases and 1 base, the V and J ends lie 7 bases apart. Inclusive of the bounding cysteine and phenylalanine, the CDR3 is 13 residues long. The only DNA kept is the CDR3, 39 bases in frame from the first base.

On this clone: Its antigen is currently not known. Base qualities are not recorded, but no much larger clone differs from it by a single base.

The TCR comes from a woman aged 40 to 49 with HIV. In this chain, TRBV19 is recombined with TRBJ2-5; no confident D gene assignment can be made. This material consisted of unsorted PBMCs, taken 0.5 years after starting antiretroviral therapy. The DNA sequence is given as TGTGCCAGTAGTAGCCACAGCCAAGAGACCCAGTACTTC. It translates to CASSSHSQETQYF.